This TCR beta chain was captured by sequencing in a study of OX40 agonist ivuxolimab in advanced cancers. V was shortened by 4 bases and J by 8 bases, with 11 bases between the two germline ends. CDR3 length: 13 residues. Germline lookup yields CDR1 SNHLY and CDR2 FYNNEI. Using immunoSEQ multiplex PCR, the repertoire was profiled, and TCRdb retains in-frame clones only, with some absent. Of under 20,000 clones listed, approximately 80% were seen once; the top ten hold roughly 15%. This rearrangement joins TRBV2 to TRBJ2-2; D is undetermined. The TCR sequence derives from an adult with an advanced solid tumor such as melanoma, head and neck, liver or kidney cancer. Specimen: CD4+ or CD8+ T cells sorted from blood, collected in a trial of the OX40 agonist ivuxolimab. The CDR3 nucleotides read TGTGCCAGCAGTGGGTACGGTTCTGGGGAGCTGTTTTTT. This translates into CASSGYGSGELFF.